This T cell receptor beta chain came from a study of blood T cells in healthy people across ages. Study-wide results and caveats: PBMCs were not sorted, which prevented a conclusive comparison of naive versus antigen-experienced cells. When set beside aged donors, long-lived donors presented more naive CD4+ cells and higher diversity.

A second PCR, run for roughly 7 to 11 cycles, used a sample-barcoded 5' primer plus a J-beta primer mix. Every cDNA was tagged by a template-switch adaptor with 12 random nucleotides. TCRdb redid the calling of the 5' RACE reads with MiXCR, one entry per CDR3 protein. The sample holds around 870,000 distinct CDR3 sequences, under 35% seen once. Each sample had at least 6 million PBMCs isolated. This CDR3 comprises 10 residues. Deletions cut 6 bases from V and 10 bases from J, with 7 bases between. The V gene's germline CDR1 is SNHLY and CDR2 FYNNEI. This clonotype was found many times. Its antigen remains unidentified.

V is TRBV2 and J is TRBJ2-1; D unclear. The receptor was isolated from a woman aged 80 or over in good health. Sequencing was carried out using blood. CDR3 sequence (DNA): TGTGCCAGCAGCTATGAGGAGCAGTTCTTC. It codes for CASSYEEQFF.